The T cell receptor beta chain under discussion was sequenced for a study of CXCR3-negative and CXCR3-positive naive CD8 T cells. Study findings and constraints: Memory CD8+ cells showed much lower diversity, while both naive subsets were comparably high. Similar TRBV-TRBJ usage characterized naive CXCR3-negative and CXCR3-positive cells; memory cells differed.

For this clonotype: Its target is not known.

Libraries of TRB cDNA were made by 5' RACE and carried UMIs. TCRdb re-called the 5' RACE reads, yielding one record per CDR3 amino acid sequence without DNA. Its table lists 6,000 to 8,500 distinct CDR3 sequences. Germline V gene data show CDR1 as LGHNA and CDR2 as YNFKEQ. The CDR3 is 16 amino acids. CD45RO-CCR7+CD27+CD95- characterized naive CD8+ T cells. The receptor was isolated from a human donor in good health. Some clones in this sample may be carry-over from other donors' samples. Input material: naive CXCR3- CD8+ T cells from blood. Subset reported: CD45RO-CCR7+CD27+CD95- naive CD8+ T cells lacking CXCR3 (TNR3-). The gene calls are TRBV4-2 and TRBJ1-2. The chain's CDR3 is CASSQDKAGIGDGYTF.